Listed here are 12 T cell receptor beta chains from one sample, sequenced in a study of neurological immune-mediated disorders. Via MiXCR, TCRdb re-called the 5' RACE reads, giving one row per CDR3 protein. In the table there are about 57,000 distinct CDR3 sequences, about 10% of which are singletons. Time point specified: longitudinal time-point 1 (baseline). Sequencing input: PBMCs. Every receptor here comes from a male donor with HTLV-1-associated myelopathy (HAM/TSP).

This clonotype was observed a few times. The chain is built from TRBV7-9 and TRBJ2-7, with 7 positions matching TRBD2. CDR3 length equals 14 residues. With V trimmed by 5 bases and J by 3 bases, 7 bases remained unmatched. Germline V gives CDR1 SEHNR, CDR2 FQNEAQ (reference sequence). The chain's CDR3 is CASSHGAGVYEQYF. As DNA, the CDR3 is TGTGCCAGCAGCCACGGGGCGGGGGTCTACGAGCAGTACTTC.

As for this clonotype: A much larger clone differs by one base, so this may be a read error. CDR3 residues: CASSSAWTQEKLFF. For the CDR3, the DNA is TGTGCCAGCAGCTCCGCCTGGACCCAAGAAAAACTGTTTTTT. The gene calls are TRBV5-5 and TRBJ1-4; D ambiguous. V gave up 3 bases and J gave up 8 bases, with 14 bases separating them. CDR3 length: 14 amino acids. CDR1 and CDR2 (germline): SGHKS, YYEKEE (reference sequence).

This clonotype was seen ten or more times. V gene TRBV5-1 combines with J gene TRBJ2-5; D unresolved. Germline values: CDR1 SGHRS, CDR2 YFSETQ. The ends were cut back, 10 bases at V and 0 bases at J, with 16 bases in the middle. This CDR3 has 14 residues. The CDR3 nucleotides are TGCGCCGTTCGGCCCATCCCCTACCAAGAGACCCAGTACTTC. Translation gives CAVRPIPYQETQYF.

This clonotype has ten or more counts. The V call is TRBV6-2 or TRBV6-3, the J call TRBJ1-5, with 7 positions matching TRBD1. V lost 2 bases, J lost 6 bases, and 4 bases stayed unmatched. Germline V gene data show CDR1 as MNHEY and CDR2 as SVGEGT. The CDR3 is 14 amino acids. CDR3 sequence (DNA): TGTGCCAGCAGTTACGGAGGGGGCAGTCAGCCCCAGCATTTT. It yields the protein CASSYGGGSQPQHF.

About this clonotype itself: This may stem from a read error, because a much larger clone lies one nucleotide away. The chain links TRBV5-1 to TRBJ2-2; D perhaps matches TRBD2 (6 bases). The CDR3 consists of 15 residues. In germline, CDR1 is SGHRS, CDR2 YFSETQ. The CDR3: CASSLRRASAGGLFF. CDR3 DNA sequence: TGCGCCAGCAGCTTACGCAGGGCCAGTGCCGGGGGGCTGTTTTTT.

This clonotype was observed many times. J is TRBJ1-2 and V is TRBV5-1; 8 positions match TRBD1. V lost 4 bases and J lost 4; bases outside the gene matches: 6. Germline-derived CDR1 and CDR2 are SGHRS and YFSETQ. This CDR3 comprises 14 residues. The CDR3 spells CASSKDRVVYGYTF. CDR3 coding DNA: TGCGCCAGCAGCAAGGACAGGGTAGTCTATGGCTACACCTTC. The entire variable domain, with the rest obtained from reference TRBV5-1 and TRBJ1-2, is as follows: KAGVTQTPRYLIKTRGQQVTLSCSPISGHRSVSWYQQTPGQGLQFLFEYFSETQRNKGNFPGRFSGRQFSNSRSEMNVSTLELGDSALYLCASSKDRVVYGYTFGSGTRLTVV.

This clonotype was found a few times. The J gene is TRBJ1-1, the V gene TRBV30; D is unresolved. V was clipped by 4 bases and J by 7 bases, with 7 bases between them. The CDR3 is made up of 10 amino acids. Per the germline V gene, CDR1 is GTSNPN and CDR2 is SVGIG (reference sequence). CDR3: CAWNPGEAFF. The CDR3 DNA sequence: TGTGCCTGGAACCCGGGTGAAGCTTTCTTT.

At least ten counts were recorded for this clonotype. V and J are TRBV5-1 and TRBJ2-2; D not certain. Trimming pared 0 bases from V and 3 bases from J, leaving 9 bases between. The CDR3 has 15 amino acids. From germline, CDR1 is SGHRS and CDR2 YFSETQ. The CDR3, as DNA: TGCGCCAGCAGCTTGGGGGCCGGAGACACCGGGGAGCTGTTTTTT. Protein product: CASSLGAGDTGELFF.

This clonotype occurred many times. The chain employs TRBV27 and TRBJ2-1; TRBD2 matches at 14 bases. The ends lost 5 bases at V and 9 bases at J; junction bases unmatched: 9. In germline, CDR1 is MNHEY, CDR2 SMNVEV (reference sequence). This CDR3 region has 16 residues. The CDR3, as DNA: TGTGCCAGCAGTCTTCGGACTAGCGGGGGGATAAGTGAGCAGTTCTTC. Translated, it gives CASSLRTSGGISEQFF.

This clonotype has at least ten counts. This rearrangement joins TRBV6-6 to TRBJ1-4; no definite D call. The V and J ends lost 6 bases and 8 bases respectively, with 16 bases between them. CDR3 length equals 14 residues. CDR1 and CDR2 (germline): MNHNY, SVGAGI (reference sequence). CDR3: CASRNDPTREKLFF. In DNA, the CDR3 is TGTGCCAGCAGGAACGACCCTACAAGGGAAAAACTGTTTTTT.

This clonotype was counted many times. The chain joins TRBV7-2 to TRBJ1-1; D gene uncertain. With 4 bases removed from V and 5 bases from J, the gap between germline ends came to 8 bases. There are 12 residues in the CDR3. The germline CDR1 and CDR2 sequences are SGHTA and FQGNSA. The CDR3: CASSWTRTEAFF. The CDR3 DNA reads TGTGCCAGCAGCTGGACCCGGACTGAAGCTTTCTTT.

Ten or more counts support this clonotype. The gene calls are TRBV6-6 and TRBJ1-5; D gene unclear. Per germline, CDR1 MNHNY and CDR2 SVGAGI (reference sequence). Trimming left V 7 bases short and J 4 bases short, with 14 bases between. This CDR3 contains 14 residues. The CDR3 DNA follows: TGTGCCAGCAACCTTGAGGGCCTAAATCAGCCCCAGCATTTT. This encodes CASNLEGLNQPQHF.